What follows is one TCR beta chain and its context. The V gene end was trimmed by 4 bases and the J gene end by 3 bases; junction bases not matched to a gene: 8. CDR3 length: 16 residues. The germline CDR1 and CDR2 sequences are SGHRS and YFSETQ. Sequenced by immunoSEQ multiplex PCR; TCRdb stores in-frame clones only, minus some. The table includes 200,000 to 250,000 clones, about 94% detected once. This entry comes from a study of control samples from healthy donors and cancer patients. The TCR originated in a man aged 45-65 years in good health. The rearrangement uses TRBV5-1 and TRBJ1-5; 9 bases align to TRBD1. The material sequenced was blood. The DNA for the CDR3 is TGCGCCAGCAGCAGGGACAGGGAAAATTACAATCAGCCCCAGCATTTT. Residues: CASSRDRENYNQPQHF.